Each of the 5 T cell receptor beta chains below was sequenced from the same sample in a study of CD8 T cells in Susac syndrome. RNA totalling about 0.45 to 1 ug underwent reverse transcription with random hexamers. MiXCR, applied by TCRdb to the immunoSEQ multiplex PCR reads, yields one record per CDR3 protein. The data contain tens of thousands of distinct CDR3 sequences, about 95% of them singletons. Sequenced: CD8+ T cells from PBMCs. Every receptor here comes from a human donor with multiple sclerosis.

The V gene is TRBV21-1, the J gene TRBJ2-1; the D call in the table, TRBD1, was not verified against the DNA. TRBV21-1 is noted as a pseudogene. The CDR3 is 18 amino acids. CDR3 nucleotide sequence: TGTGCCAGCAGCAAAGAGGGACGGGGGACTAGCTCCTACAATGAGCAGTTCTTC. Translated: CASSKEGRGTSSYNEQFF.

The chain carries TRBV7-9 and TRBJ1-5; D remains unclear. Trimming removed 5 bases from V and 2 bases from J, with 10 bases in between. CDR1 and CDR2 (germline): SEHNR, FQNEAQ (reference sequence). The length of the CDR3 is 14 residues. CDR3 protein: CASSQLGGNQPQHF. The CDR3 DNA reads as TGTGCCAGCAGCCAACTCGGGGGCAATCAGCCCCAGCATTTT.

The chain combines TRBV6-5 with TRBJ1-1; unclear D gene. Per the germline V gene, CDR1 is MNHEY and CDR2 is SVGAGI. V lost 5 bases, J lost 1 base, and 11 bases lay in between. The CDR3 has 14 residues. The CDR3 loop is CASSPNRGNTEAFF. CDR3 DNA: TGTGCCAGCAGTCCCAACCGAGGGAACACTGAAGCTTTCTTT.

This clonotype appeared once. CDR3 DNA: TGTGCCAGCAGAAGTCAGGGGAGCTACGAGCAGTACTTC. Its protein is CASRSQGSYEQYF. The genes are TRBV5-6 and TRBJ2-7, with D possibly matching TRBD1 (6 bases). Trimming pared 5 bases from V and 3 bases from J, leaving 12 bases between. Per the germline V gene, CDR1 is SGHDT and CDR2 is YYEEEE. This CDR3 spans 13 amino acids.

The V gene is TRBV7-2, the J gene TRBJ1-2; no clear D gene. The CDR3 loop spans 13 amino acids. V gave up 1 base and J gave up 4 bases, with 7 bases separating them. The germline V gene encodes CDR1 SGHTA and CDR2 FQGNSA. CDR3 DNA: TGTGCCAGCAGCTTAGGGACCCTCTATGGCTACACCTTC. As protein: CASSLGTLYGYTF. Together with reference TRBV7-2 and TRBJ1-2, the CDR3 gives the full variable domain: GAGVSQSPSNKVTEKGKDVELRCDPISGHTALYWYRQSLGQGLEFLIYFQGNSAPDKSGLPSDRFSAERTGGSVSTLTIQRTQQEDSAVYLCASSLGTLYGYTFGSGTRLTVV.